This TCR beta chain comes out of a study of blood T cell repertoires in COVID-19. CDR1 is SGHTA, CDR2 FQGNSA, per germline. With 4 bases removed from V and 6 bases from J, the gap between germline ends came to 12 bases. This CDR3 is built from 13 residues. Profiling relied on immunoSEQ multiplex PCR, and the TCRdb table lists in-frame clones only, not all of them. The sample lists 250,000 or so clones; 70% to 90% were seen once. The material sequenced was peripheral blood. The chain employs TRBV7-2 and TRBJ2-5, with a tentative D call TRBD1 (6 bases). The receptor was isolated from a woman in her seventies with active or convalescent COVID-19. Here the CDR3 DNA reads TGTGCCAGCAGCTCACCCGACAGGAAGACCCAGTACTTC. This sequence encodes CASSSPDRKTQYF. The whole variable domain, remainder taken from reference TRBV7-2 and TRBJ2-5, is GAGVSQSPSNKVTEKGKDVELRCDPISGHTALYWYRQSLGQGLEFLIYFQGNSAPDKSGLPSDRFSAERTGGSVSTLTIQRTQQEDSAVYLCASSSPDRKTQYFGPGTRLLVL.